This T cell receptor beta chain derives from a study of CD8+ T cells in alopecia areata. Study results and caveats: One nonresponder makes the tie between baseline CD8+ expansion and response uncertain.

A few counts support this clone. Its target is not known. Extracted RNA was reverse transcribed into cDNA, the sequencing template. Repertoires were generated with immunoSEQ multiplex PCR, while TCRdb's copy carries only in-frame clones and drops some. The sample records 170,000 or so clones, about 53% being singletons. The treatment denotes: oral pan-JAK inhibitor, 5-10 mg twice daily. Germline V gene data show CDR1 as LNHNV and CDR2 as YYDKDF (reference sequence). Trimming stripped 0 bases from V and 12 bases from J, with 9 bases between. CDR3 length: 13 amino acids. The specimen was CD8+ T cells sorted from blood, collected at week 24, from a patient treated with tofacitinib. This chain links TRBV15 with TRBJ1-6; D is undetermined. The TCR originated in a human donor with alopecia areata. CDR3 residues: CATSRDGGRPLHF. For the CDR3, the DNA is TGTGCCACCAGCAGAGATGGTGGAAGACCCCTCCACTTT.